This T cell receptor beta chain derives from a study of cytomegalovirus exposure and HLA in healthy donors. Study outcomes and limitations: Three chains tied to CMV proved CMV antigen-specific in vitro.

These donors counted as nominally healthy when sampled, but unrecorded immune exposures were likely. Notes on this clone: Its matching antigen is unknown.

PCR employed 60 Vbeta and 13 Jbeta primers. Using immunoSEQ multiplex PCR, the repertoire was profiled, and TCRdb retains in-frame clones only, with some absent. The table lists more than 85,000 clones, 12% to 15% of them singletons. Sequenced material: PBMCs. The TCR sequence derives from a female donor in good health and CMV-seronegative.

For the CDR3, the DNA is TGTGCCAGCAGTTACGACAGGAGGAGTTCCGAGCAGTACTTC. Translated, it gives CASSYDRRSSEQYF. This rearrangement joins TRBV6-5 to TRBJ2-7; D is possibly TRBD1 (6 bases). CDR1 is MNHEY, CDR2 SVGAGI, per germline. Trimming cost V 2 bases and J 6 bases, with 14 bases left between them. CDR3 length: 14 amino acids.